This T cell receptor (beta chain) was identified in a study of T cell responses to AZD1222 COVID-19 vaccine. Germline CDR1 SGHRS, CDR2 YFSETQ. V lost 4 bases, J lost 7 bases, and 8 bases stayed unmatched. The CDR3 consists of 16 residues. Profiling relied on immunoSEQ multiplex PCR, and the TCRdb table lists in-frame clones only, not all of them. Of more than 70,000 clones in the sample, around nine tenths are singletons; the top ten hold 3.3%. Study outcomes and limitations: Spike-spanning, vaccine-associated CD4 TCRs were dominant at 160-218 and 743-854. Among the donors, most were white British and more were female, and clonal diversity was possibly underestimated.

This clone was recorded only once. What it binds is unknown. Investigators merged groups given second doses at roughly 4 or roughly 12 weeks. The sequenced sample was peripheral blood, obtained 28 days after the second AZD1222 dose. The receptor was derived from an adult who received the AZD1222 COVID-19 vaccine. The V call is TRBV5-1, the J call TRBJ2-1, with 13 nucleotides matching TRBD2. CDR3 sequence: CASSPTTSGGSNEQFF. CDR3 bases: TGCGCCAGCAGCCCCACGACTAGCGGGGGGTCGAATGAGCAGTTCTTC.